These 21 T cell receptor beta chains share one sample of origin, sequenced in a study of CD8 T cells in Susac syndrome. RNA totalling roughly 0.5 to 1 ug underwent reverse transcription with random hexamers. TCRdb used MiXCR to reprocess the immunoSEQ multiplex PCR reads, holding one entry per CDR3 protein. The sample contains approximately 270,000 distinct CDR3 sequences, 80% to 95% of which appear only once. Sequencing used CD4+ T cells from PBMCs. The receptors were gathered from a human donor with multiple sclerosis.

V is TRBV15 and J is TRBJ2-5; 11 nucleotides match TRBD2. The germline V gene encodes CDR1 LNHNV and CDR2 YYDKDF (reference sequence). V shed 1 base and J 0 bases; nucleotides not matched to a gene: 7. This CDR3 spans 18 amino acids. Here the CDR3 reads CATSRGRLAGQYQETQYF. In DNA form, the CDR3 reads TGTGCCACCAGCAGAGGCCGACTAGCGGGACAGTACCAAGAGACCCAGTACTTC. Supplemented by reference TRBV15 and TRBJ2-5, the full variable domain reads DAMVIQNPRYQVTQFGKPVTLSCSQTLNHNVMYWYQQKSSQAPKLLFHYYDKDFNNEADTPDNFQSRRPNTSFCFLDIRSPGLGDTAMYLCATSRGRLAGQYQETQYFGPGTRLLVL.

The chain is built from TRBV20-1 and TRBJ2-2, with a possible D match to TRBD1 (6 bases). The V end was cut by 2 bases, the J end by 6 bases, with 10 bases between. Germline V gene lookup returns CDR1 DFQATT and CDR2 SNEGSKA (reference sequence). The CDR3 has 13 residues. CDR3 DNA sequence: TGCAGTGCTAGAAAACAGGGCCCCGGGGAGCTGTTTTTT. Protein sequence: CSARKQGPGELFF.

The chain couples TRBV30 to TRBJ2-4; 16 positions agree with TRBD2. Germline V gene data show CDR1 as GTSNPN and CDR2 as SVGIG (reference sequence). The CDR3 sequence is 15 residues long. V shed 1 base, J shed 8 bases, and the junction held 2 bases outside the gene matches. DNA of the CDR3: TGTGCCTGGAGTGAGGGACTAGCGGGGGGGGACATTCAGTACTTC. This translates into CAWSEGLAGGDIQYF.

V gene TRBV7-9 combines with J gene TRBJ1-1; D is unresolved. The CDR3 loop spans 14 amino acids. Germline CDR1 reads SEHNR; CDR2 reads FQNEAQ (reference sequence). Trimming removed 1 base from V and 1 base from J, with 7 bases in between. In nucleotides, the CDR3 is TGTGCCAGCAGCTTAGAGCTCCCGAACACTGAAGCTTTCTTT. Its translation is CASSLELPNTEAFF.

About this clonotype itself: A junction end diverges from the germline sequence, so it may reflect a read error. The chain uses TRBV7-7 and TRBJ2-3; 9 bases align to TRBD1. There are 14 residues in the CDR3. Germline CDR1 reads SSHAT; CDR2 reads FNYEAQ (reference sequence). CDR3 sequence reads: CASSKTGGSDTQYF. The CDR3 DNA follows: TGTGCTAGCAGCAAGACAGGGGGGTCAGATACGCAGTATTTT.

The chain carries TRBV28 and TRBJ2-7, with TRBD2 as a possible D gene (6 bases). Germline values: CDR1 MDHEN, CDR2 SYDVKM. CDR3 length: 15 residues. V was trimmed by 5 bases and J by 0 bases, leaving 14 bases between them. The CDR3 DNA is TGTGCCAGCAGTCCCCCCGGCGGGGCCTCCTACGAGCAGTACTTC. As protein: CASSPPGGASYEQYF.

In DNA, the CDR3 is TGTGCCAGCAGCTCACGGGATCTCCGAAGCAGGGAAAAACTGTTTTTT. Residues: CASSSRDLRSREKLFF. The rearrangement joins TRBV28 to TRBJ1-4; D unresolved. Trimming removed 6 bases from V and 8 bases from J, with 22 bases in between. Germline V gene data show CDR1 as MDHEN and CDR2 as SYDVKM. CDR3 length equals 16 residues.

The chain has TRBV13 and TRBJ1-1; TRBD1 aligns across 9 bases. V shed 6 bases and J 6 bases; nucleotides not matched to a gene: 8. The CDR3 is 14 residues long. CDR1 and CDR2 from the germline V gene are PRHDT and FYEKMQ (reference sequence). The CDR3 sequence: CASRRLGTGPEAFF. The CDR3 DNA reads TGTGCCAGCAGACGGCTCGGGACAGGGCCTGAAGCTTTCTTT. The whole variable domain, remainder taken from reference TRBV13 and TRBJ1-1, is AAGVIQSPRHLIKEKRETATLKCYPIPRHDTVYWYQQGPGQDPQFLISFYEKMQSDKGSIPDRFSAQQFSDYHSELNMSSLELGDSALYFCASRRLGTGPEAFFGQGTRLTVV.

The chain is built from TRBV6-2 or TRBV6-3 and TRBJ2-7; 11 positions match TRBD2. V lost 5 bases and J lost 4; bases outside the gene matches: 7. Germline lookup yields CDR1 MNHEY and CDR2 SVGEGT. The CDR3 consists of 15 residues. Here the CDR3 reads CASSQGLAVGYEQYV. CDR3 sequence (DNA): TGTGCCAGCAGTCAGGGACTAGCGGTAGGATACGAGCAGTACGTC.

V and J are TRBV28 and TRBJ2-7; perhaps D is TRBD1 or TRBD2 (5 bases each). There are 15 residues in the CDR3. V dropped 4 bases and J dropped 4 bases, with 17 bases sitting between them. Germline CDR1 MDHEN, CDR2 SYDVKM. The CDR3 spells CASSSPGPMGYEQYF. CDR3 nucleotides: TGTGCCAGCAGTTCTCCGGGACCCATGGGATACGAGCAGTACTTC. The full variable domain, its missing parts supplied by reference TRBV28 and TRBJ2-7, is DVKVTQSSRYLVKRTGEKVFLECVQDMDHENMFWYRQDPGLGLRLIYFSYDVKMKEKGDIPEGYSVSREKKERFSLILESASTNQTSMYLCASSSPGPMGYEQYFGPGTRLTVT.

This rearrangement joins TRBV23-1 to TRBJ2-3; the match to TRBD1 covers 9 bases. Being an ORF, TRBV23-1 has a function that is uncertain. Unmatched junction bases numbered 7, after V lost 3 bases and J lost 6 bases. The CDR3 has 15 residues. CDR3 loop: CASSHPGQGRDTQYF. The CDR3 coding sequence is TGCGCCAGCAGTCACCCGGGACAGGGCCGTGATACGCAGTATTTT.

The chain couples TRBV6-1 to TRBJ2-3, with D maybe TRBD2 (5 bases). The germline CDR1 and CDR2 sequences are MNHNS and SASEGT. V lost 5 bases to trimming and J lost 4 bases, with 16 bases between them. This CDR3 has 15 amino acids. CDR3 coding DNA: TGTGCCAGCAGTCACCGGGAAAACCGGCCAGATACGCAGTATTTT. Translation gives CASSHRENRPDTQYF.

The rearrangement links TRBV12-3 or TRBV12-4 to TRBJ2-1; D may be TRBD1 (5 bases). Trimming took off 3 bases at V and 10 bases at J, with 10 bases between the two ends. The CDR3 is made up of 12 amino acids. DNA of the CDR3: TGTGCCAGCAGTTTCCTTAAGGGGGAGCAGTTCTTC. It specifies CASSFLKGEQFF.

The chain employs TRBV4-2 and TRBJ1-4; the match to TRBD1 covers 10 bases. The CDR3 covers 15 residues. From germline, CDR1 is LGHNA and CDR2 YNFKEQ. The trim removed 4 bases at V and 8 bases at J, leaving 7 bases unmatched. The CDR3 DNA reads TGTGCCAGCAGCCGAGAGACAGGGGGCAACGAAAAACTGTTTTTT. It yields the protein CASSRETGGNEKLFF.

The J gene is TRBJ1-5, the V gene TRBV7-2; no definite D call. Trimming cost V 0 bases and J 2 bases, with 8 bases left between them. CDR3 size: 15 residues. Germline CDR1 reads SGHTA; CDR2 reads FQGNSA. CDR3 DNA sequence: TGTGCCAGCAGCTTAGCGGTCTTGGGCAATCAGCCCCAGCATTTT. Translation gives CASSLAVLGNQPQHF.

The V gene is TRBV12-3 or TRBV12-4, the J gene TRBJ1-5, with D uncertain. The CDR3 covers 12 residues. V gave up 3 bases and J gave up 8 bases, with 8 bases separating them. The CDR3 nucleotides are TGTGCCAGCAGTTTCGGTTTGGAGCCCCAGCATTTT. Its protein product is CASSFGLEPQHF.

V gene TRBV9 combines with J gene TRBJ1-5; D gene uncertain. Trimming left V 0 bases short and J 5 bases short, with 12 bases between. This CDR3 is 15 amino acids long. Germline-derived CDR1 and CDR2 are SGDLS and YYNGEE. The CDR3 here is CASSVGGDGDQPQHF. The CDR3, as DNA: TGTGCCAGCAGCGTAGGCGGGGATGGCGATCAGCCCCAGCATTTT.

The chain links TRBV27 to TRBJ2-7; D gene ambiguous. The CDR3 covers 9 residues. The V end was cut by 2 bases, the J end by 12 bases, with 5 bases between. CDR1 is MNHEY, CDR2 SMNVEV, per germline (reference sequence). The chain's CDR3 is CASSLMLYV. The CDR3 DNA reads as TGTGCCAGCAGTTTAATGTTGTACGTC.

The rearrangement joins TRBV6-2 or TRBV6-3 to TRBJ2-3; TRBD2 is a possible D gene (6 bases). V was shortened by 8 bases and J by 6 bases, with 21 bases between the two germline ends. Germline V lookup: CDR1 MNHEY, CDR2 SVGEGT. The CDR3 is 15 residues long. CDR3 sequence reads: CASRLRRAAGDTQYF. The CDR3 nucleotides are TGTGCCAGCCGTTTGAGACGGGCCGCGGGGGATACGCAGTATTTT.

The V call is TRBV4-2, the J call TRBJ2-3, with D uncertain. Germline V gene lookup returns CDR1 LGHNA and CDR2 YNFKEQ. Trimming cost V 2 bases and J 2 bases, with 8 bases left between them. The CDR3 is made up of 14 amino acids. The CDR3 sequence is CASSQTSDTDTQYF. CDR3 DNA: TGTGCCAGCAGCCAAACAAGCGACACAGATACGCAGTATTTT.

The chain has TRBV18 and TRBJ1-1, with unresolved D. This CDR3 is built from 13 residues. With 2 bases removed from V and 1 base from J, the gap between germline ends came to 5 bases. The germline gives CDR1 KGHSH, CDR2 LQKENI. The CDR3 DNA reads as TGTGCCAGCTCACCAAATCAGAACACTGAAGCTTTCTTT. Encoded protein: CASSPNQNTEAFF.